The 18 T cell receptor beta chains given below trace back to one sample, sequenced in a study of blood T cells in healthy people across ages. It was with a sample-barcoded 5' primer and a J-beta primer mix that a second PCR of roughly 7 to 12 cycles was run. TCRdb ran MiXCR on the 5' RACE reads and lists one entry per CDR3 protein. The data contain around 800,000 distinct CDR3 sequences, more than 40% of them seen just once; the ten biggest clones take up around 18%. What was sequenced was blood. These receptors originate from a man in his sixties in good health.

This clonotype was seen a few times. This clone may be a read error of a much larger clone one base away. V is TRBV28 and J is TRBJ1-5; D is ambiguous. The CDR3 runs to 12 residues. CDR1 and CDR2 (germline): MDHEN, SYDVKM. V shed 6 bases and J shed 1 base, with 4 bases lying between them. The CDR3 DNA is TGTGCCAGCAGCGTAAGCAATCAGCCCCAGCATTTT. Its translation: CASSVSNQPQHF.

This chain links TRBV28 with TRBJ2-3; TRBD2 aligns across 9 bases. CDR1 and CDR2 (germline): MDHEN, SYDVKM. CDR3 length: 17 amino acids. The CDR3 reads CGCGGSGGGGARDTQYF. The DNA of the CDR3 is TGTGGATGCGGAGGGAGTGGAGGCGGGGGGGCAAGAGATACGCAGTATTTT.

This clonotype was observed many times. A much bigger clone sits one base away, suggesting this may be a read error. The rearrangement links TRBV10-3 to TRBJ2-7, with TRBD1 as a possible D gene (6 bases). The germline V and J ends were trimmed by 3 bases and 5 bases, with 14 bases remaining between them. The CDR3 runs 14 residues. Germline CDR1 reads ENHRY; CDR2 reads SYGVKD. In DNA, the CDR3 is TGTGCCATCAGTGATGCGACAGGTGGTAACGAGCAGTACTTC. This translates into CAISDATGGNEQYF.

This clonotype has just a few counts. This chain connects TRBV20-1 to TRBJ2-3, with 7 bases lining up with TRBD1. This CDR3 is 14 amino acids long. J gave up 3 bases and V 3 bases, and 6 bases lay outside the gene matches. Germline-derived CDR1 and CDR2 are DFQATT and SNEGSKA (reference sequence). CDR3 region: CSARVGGATDTQYF. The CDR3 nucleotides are TGCAGTGCTAGGGTAGGGGGCGCGACAGATACGCAGTATTTT.

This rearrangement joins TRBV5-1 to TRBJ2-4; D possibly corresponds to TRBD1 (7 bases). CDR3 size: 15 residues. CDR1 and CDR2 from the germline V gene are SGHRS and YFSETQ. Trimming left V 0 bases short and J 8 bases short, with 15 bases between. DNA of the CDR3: TGCGCCAGCAGCTTGGTCTCCCAGGGGGGAGACATTCAGTACTTC. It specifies CASSLVSQGGDIQYF.

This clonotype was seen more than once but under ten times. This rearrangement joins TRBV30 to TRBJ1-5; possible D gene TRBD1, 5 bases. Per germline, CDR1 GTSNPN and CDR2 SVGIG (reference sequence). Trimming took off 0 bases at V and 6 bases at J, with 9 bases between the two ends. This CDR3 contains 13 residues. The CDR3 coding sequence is TGTGCCTGGAGTGTGCAGGGACGTCAGCCCCAGCATTTT. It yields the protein CAWSVQGRQPQHF.

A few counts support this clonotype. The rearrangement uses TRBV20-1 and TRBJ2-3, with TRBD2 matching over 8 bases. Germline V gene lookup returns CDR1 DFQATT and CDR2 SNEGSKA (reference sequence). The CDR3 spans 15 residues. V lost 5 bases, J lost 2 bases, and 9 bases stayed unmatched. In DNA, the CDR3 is TGCAGTGCTCCTTTGGCGGGGGGCCTCACAGATACGCAGTATTTT. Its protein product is CSAPLAGGLTDTQYF.

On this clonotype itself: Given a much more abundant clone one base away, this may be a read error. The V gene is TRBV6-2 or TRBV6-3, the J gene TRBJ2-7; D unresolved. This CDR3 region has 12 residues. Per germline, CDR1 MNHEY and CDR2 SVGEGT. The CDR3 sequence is CTSSYYTYEQYF. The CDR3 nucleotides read TGTACCAGCAGTTACTATACCTACGAGCAGTACTTC.

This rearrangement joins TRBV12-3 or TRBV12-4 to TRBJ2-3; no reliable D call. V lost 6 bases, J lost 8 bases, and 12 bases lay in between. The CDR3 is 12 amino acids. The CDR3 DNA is TGTGCCAGCAGCCCCGGGTTAGGTACGCAGTATTTT. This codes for CASSPGLGTQYF.

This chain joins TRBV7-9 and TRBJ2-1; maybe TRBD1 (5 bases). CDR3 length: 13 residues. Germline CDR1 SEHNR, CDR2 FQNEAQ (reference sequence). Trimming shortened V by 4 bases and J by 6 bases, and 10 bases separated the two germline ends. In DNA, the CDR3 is TGTGCCAGCAGCTCAGGGTTCCCCAATGAGCAGTTCTTC. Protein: CASSSGFPNEQFF.

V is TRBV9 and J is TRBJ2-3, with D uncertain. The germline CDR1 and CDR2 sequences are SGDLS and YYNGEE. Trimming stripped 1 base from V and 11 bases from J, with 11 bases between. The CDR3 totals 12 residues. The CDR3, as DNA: TGTGCCAGCAGCGTAACCCCCAACATGCAGTATTTT. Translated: CASSVTPNMQYF.

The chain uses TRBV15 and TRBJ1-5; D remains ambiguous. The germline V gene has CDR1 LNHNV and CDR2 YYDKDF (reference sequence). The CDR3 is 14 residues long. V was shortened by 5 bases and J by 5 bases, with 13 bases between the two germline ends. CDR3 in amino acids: CATSHDGIHQPQHF. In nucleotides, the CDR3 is TGTGCCACCAGCCACGACGGGATACATCAGCCCCAGCATTTT.

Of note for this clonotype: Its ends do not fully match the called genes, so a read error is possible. In nucleotides, the CDR3 is TGCAGTGCTCGAGAGATGGGGGCCTATAACTATGACTACACCTTC. It translates to CSAREMGAYNYDYTF. V is TRBV20-1 and J is TRBJ1-2, with D perhaps matching TRBD1 (6 bases). There are 15 residues in the CDR3. CDR1 and CDR2 (germline): DFQATT, SNEGSKA (reference sequence).

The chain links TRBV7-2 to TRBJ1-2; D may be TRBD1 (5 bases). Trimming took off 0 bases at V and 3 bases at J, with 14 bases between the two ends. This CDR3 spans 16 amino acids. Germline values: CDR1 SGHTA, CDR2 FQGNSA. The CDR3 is CASSLAGSGTYYGYTF. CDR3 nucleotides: TGTGCCAGCAGCTTAGCGGGGTCGGGGACTTACTATGGCTACACCTTC.

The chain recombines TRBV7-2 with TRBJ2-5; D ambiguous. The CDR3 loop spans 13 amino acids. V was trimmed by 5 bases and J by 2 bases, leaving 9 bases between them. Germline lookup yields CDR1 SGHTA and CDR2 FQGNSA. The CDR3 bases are TGTGCCAGCAGCGTATACATTCAAGAGACCCAGTACTTC. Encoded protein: CASSVYIQETQYF.

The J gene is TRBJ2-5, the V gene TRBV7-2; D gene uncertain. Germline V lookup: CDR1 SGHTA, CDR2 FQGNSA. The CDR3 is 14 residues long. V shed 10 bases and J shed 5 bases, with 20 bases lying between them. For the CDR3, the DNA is TGTGCCAACACCAGAACGCTAGAGGCGGAGACCCAGTACTTC. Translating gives CANTRTLEAETQYF.

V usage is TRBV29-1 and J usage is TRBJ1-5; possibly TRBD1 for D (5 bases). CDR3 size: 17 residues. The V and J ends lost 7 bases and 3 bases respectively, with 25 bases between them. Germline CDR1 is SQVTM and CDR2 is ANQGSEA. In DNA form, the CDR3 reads TGCAGCGGTAATCCGGGACTGCCTGATTCGCACAATCAGCCCCAGCATTTT. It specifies CSGNPGLPDSHNQPQHF.

For the CDR3, the DNA is TGCAGCGTTGAGCTCACCTCCTACAATGAGCAGTTCTTC. This encodes CSVELTSYNEQFF. This chain uses TRBV29-1 with TRBJ2-1; D is unresolved. The CDR3 spans 13 residues. Germline loops: CDR1 SQVTM, CDR2 ANQGSEA. The V end lost 3 bases, the J end lost 0 bases, and 6 bases lay between the germline ends.